What follows are 26 T cell receptor beta chains derived from one specimen sequenced in a study of cytomegalovirus exposure and HLA in healthy donors. With 60 Vbeta and 13 Jbeta primers, the PCR was carried out. Sequencing used immunoSEQ multiplex PCR; TCRdb keeps in-frame clones, though not all of them. The data contain 100,000 to 150,000 clones, around 84% of them singletons. Sequencing was performed on PBMCs. The receptors come from a young man in good health and CMV-seronegative.

This clone was observed once. V is TRBV9 and J is TRBJ2-5, with TRBD2 matching 7 bases. The ends lost 0 bases at V and 13 bases at J; junction bases unmatched: 9. Looked up from germline, CDR1 is SGDLS and CDR2 is YYNGEE. The CDR3 consists of 13 residues. Here the CDR3 reads CASSVEIAGPPYF. Here the CDR3 DNA reads TGTGCCAGCAGCGTAGAGATAGCGGGTCCCCCGTACTTC.

The V gene is TRBV27, the J gene TRBJ1-5; 7 bases fit TRBD1. V was pared by 5 bases and J by 7 bases, with 5 bases of the junction left unmatched. This CDR3 comprises 13 residues. Germline V gives CDR1 MNHEY, CDR2 SMNVEV (reference sequence). In DNA, the CDR3 is TGTGCCAGCAGTAGGGGGCGCGGGCAGCCCCAGCATTTT. Residues: CASSRGRGQPQHF.

The chain carries TRBV11-2 and TRBJ2-2, with 14 bases identical to TRBD2. V shed 5 bases and J 2 bases; nucleotides not matched to a gene: 4. Germline CDR1 and CDR2: SGHAT and FQNNGV. This CDR3 is built from 17 residues. This CDR3 is CASSPGLAGGNTGELFF. The CDR3, as DNA: TGTGCCAGCAGCCCCGGACTAGCGGGGGGTAACACCGGGGAGCTGTTTTTT.

This clone was picked up a small number of times. The rearrangement joins TRBV12-5 to TRBJ2-1; 8 bases fit TRBD1. This CDR3 has 17 amino acids. Germline trimming cut 5 bases from V and 6 bases from J; bases unmatched to any gene: 15. Germline CDR1 LGHNT, CDR2 FRNRAP. This CDR3 is CASGAGSRGQDFNEQFF. CDR3 nucleotide sequence: TGTGCTAGTGGTGCCGGCTCCCGGGGACAGGATTTCAATGAGCAGTTCTTC. Complete variable domain (other parts from reference TRBV12-5 and TRBJ2-1): DARVTQTPRHKVTEMGQEVTMRCQPILGHNTVFWYRQTMMQGLELLAYFRNRAPLDDSGMPKDRFSAEMPDATLATLKIQPSEPRDSAVYFCASGAGSRGQDFNEQFFGPGTRLTVL.

This chain links TRBV7-3 with TRBJ2-3; D gene unclear. The V gene's germline CDR1 is SGHTA and CDR2 FQGTGA. The length of the CDR3 is 13 residues. Trimming took off 5 bases at V and 6 bases at J, with 12 bases between the two ends. CDR3 amino acids: CASSLYPKDTQYF. In nucleotides, the CDR3 is TGTGCCAGCAGCCTATACCCCAAGGATACGCAGTATTTT.

V usage is TRBV7-3 and J usage is TRBJ2-3, with D uncertain. V was trimmed by 2 bases and J by 2 bases, leaving 23 bases between them. From germline, CDR1 is SGHTA and CDR2 FQGTGA. The CDR3 runs to 19 residues. The CDR3, as DNA: TGTGCCAGCAGCTTACACCCTTCACGCGGCTCGACCACCACAGATACGCAGTATTTT. This gives the protein CASSLHPSRGSTTTDTQYF.

The chain joins TRBV7-3 to TRBJ2-1; 9 bases align to TRBD2. Looked up from germline, CDR1 is SGHTA and CDR2 is FQGTGA. V shed 4 bases and J 6 bases; nucleotides not matched to a gene: 7. CDR3 length: 15 amino acids. CDR3 in amino acids: CASSSSGGQGNEQFF. CDR3 DNA sequence: TGTGCCAGCAGCTCCAGCGGGGGGCAAGGCAATGAGCAGTTCTTC.

This clone was counted a single time. The genes are TRBV7-9 and TRBJ1-1; possible D gene TRBD1, 5 bases. There are 15 residues in the CDR3. V was trimmed by 7 bases and J by 2 bases, leaving 17 bases between them. The germline V gene encodes CDR1 SEHNR and CDR2 FQNEAQ (reference sequence). The CDR3 region is CASIRGGAFNTEAFF. CDR3 sequence (DNA): TGTGCCAGCATCCGGGGAGGGGCGTTTAACACTGAAGCTTTCTTT.

The chain carries TRBV19 and TRBJ1-2; D is unclear. The CDR3 is 11 residues long. Germline V gene sequence: CDR1 LNHDA, CDR2 SQIVND (reference sequence). Trimming removed 5 bases at V and 5 bases at J, with 6 bases between. This CDR3 reads CASSPGYGYTF. The CDR3 coding sequence is TGTGCCAGTAGTCCAGGATATGGCTACACCTTC.

The CDR3 DNA sequence: TGTGCCAGCAGCTTGACAGGGGGCATCGATGGCTACACCTTC. It yields the protein CASSLTGGIDGYTF. This chain links TRBV7-2 with TRBJ1-2; 10 bases agree with TRBD1. V dropped 3 bases and J dropped 6; count of bases not matched to a gene: 4. The length of the CDR3 is 14 residues. The germline CDR1 and CDR2 sequences are SGHTA and FQGNSA.

This clone has a single count. CDR3 in DNA: TGTGCCAGCAGTTCGCTAGCGGGGAGACATAGAGATACGCAGTATTTT. Translating gives CASSSLAGRHRDTQYF. The chain carries TRBV6-5 and TRBJ2-3, with 9 positions matching TRBD2. The length of the CDR3 is 16 residues. V shed 4 bases and J 5 bases; nucleotides not matched to a gene: 10. Germline CDR1 and CDR2: MNHEY and SVGAGI.

The rearrangement uses TRBV5-4 and TRBJ2-5, with 13 nucleotides matching TRBD2. CDR3 size: 17 residues. V lost 0 bases, J lost 1 base, and 3 bases stayed unmatched. The germline V gene has CDR1 SGHNT and CDR2 YYREEE (reference sequence). The CDR3 region is CASSLGGLAGTQETQYF. CDR3 in DNA: TGTGCCAGCAGCTTGGGGGGACTAGCGGGGACCCAAGAGACCCAGTACTTC.

V usage is TRBV28 and J usage is TRBJ1-5; D not resolved. The V gene lost 1 base and the J gene lost 7 bases, with 17 bases spanning the gap. From germline, CDR1 is MDHEN and CDR2 SYDVKM. The CDR3 loop spans 16 amino acids. The CDR3 loop reads CASSLFGSSSGQPQHF. DNA for the CDR3: TGTGCCAGCAGTTTATTCGGCTCTAGCTCGGGGCAGCCCCAGCATTTT.

V gene TRBV7-3 combines with J gene TRBJ2-7; no clear D gene. Germline V lookup: CDR1 SGHTA, CDR2 FQGTGA. This CDR3 is 13 amino acids long. Trimming took off 3 bases at V and 4 bases at J, with 10 bases between the two ends. The CDR3 DNA follows: TGTGCCAGCAGCTTCAACCCTAGTTACGAGCAGTACTTC. It translates to CASSFNPSYEQYF. Supplemented by reference TRBV7-3 and TRBJ2-7, the full variable domain reads GAGVSQTPSNKVTEKGKYVELRCDPISGHTALYWYRQSLGQGPEFLIYFQGTGAADDSGLPNDRFFAVRPEGSVSTLKIQRTERGDSAVYLCASSFNPSYEQYFGPGTRLTVT.

This clone appeared a single time. The rearrangement uses TRBV5-1 and TRBJ2-3, with 10 positions matching TRBD2. The CDR3 loop spans 17 amino acids. Per germline, CDR1 SGHRS and CDR2 YFSETQ. Losses at the gene ends were 0 bases for V and 4 bases for J; bases not matched to a gene: 8. The CDR3 sequence: CASSLAGVAGGPDTQYF. The CDR3 DNA sequence: TGCGCCAGCAGCTTGGCCGGGGTAGCGGGGGGCCCAGATACGCAGTATTTT.

The table lists this clone with a count of one. The chain uses TRBV19 and TRBJ1-2, with D unclear. The CDR3 consists of 11 residues. Trimming removed 7 bases at V and 8 bases at J, with 11 bases between. Germline CDR1 LNHDA, CDR2 SQIVND (reference sequence). The CDR3 coding sequence is TGTGCCAGTACCGGCGGAGGAGGCTACACCTTC. Protein product: CASTGGGGYTF.

In DNA form, the CDR3 reads TGTGCCAGCAGTCTCGGACAGGGTGGCACTGAAGCTTTCTTT. Protein: CASSLGQGGTEAFF. This chain joins TRBV6-6 and TRBJ1-1, with 8 positions matching TRBD1. The V gene end was trimmed by 5 bases and the J gene end by 4 bases; junction bases not matched to a gene: 6. Germline values: CDR1 MNHNY, CDR2 SVGAGI (reference sequence). The CDR3 is made up of 14 amino acids.

The CDR3 coding sequence is TGCGCCAGTGGGACAGGTGACGACACCGGGGAGCTGTTTTTT. This codes for CASGTGDDTGELFF. The chain is built from TRBV5-1 and TRBJ2-2; 8 nucleotides agree with TRBD1. The CDR3 covers 14 residues. The V and J ends lost 8 bases and 3 bases, in that order; junction bases with no gene match: 6. The V gene's germline CDR1 is SGHRS and CDR2 YFSETQ. The full variable domain, in which reference TRBV5-1 and TRBJ2-2 provide the parts outside the CDR3, is KAGVTQTPRYLIKTRGQQVTLSCSPISGHRSVSWYQQTPGQGLQFLFEYFSETQRNKGNFPGRFSGRQFSNSRSEMNVSTLELGDSALYLCASGTGDDTGELFFGEGSRLTVL.

The chain joins TRBV7-9 to TRBJ2-7; D is perhaps TRBD2 (5 bases). The CDR3 runs 13 residues. Trimming removed 5 bases from V and 4 bases from J, with 12 bases in between. Germline CDR1 reads SEHNR; CDR2 reads FQNEAQ (reference sequence). DNA of the CDR3: TGTGCCAGCAGCGCCCCGGCGGGTTACGAGCAGTACTTC. Amino acids: CASSAPAGYEQYF.

The chain is built from TRBV15 and TRBJ2-3, with 10 nucleotides matching TRBD2. Germline V CDR1 and CDR2: LNHNV, YYDKDF (reference sequence). This CDR3 is built from 16 residues. The V segment lost 1 base and the J segment 5 bases; nucleotides outside the gene matches: 6. CDR3: CATSRGIAGGEDTQYF. In DNA, the CDR3 is TGTGCCACCAGCAGAGGGATAGCGGGGGGCGAAGATACGCAGTATTTT.

The V gene is TRBV10-2, the J gene TRBJ1-1; D unclear. V was clipped by 0 bases and J by 4 bases, with 18 bases between them. CDR1 is WSHSY and CDR2 is SAAADI in the germline V gene. The CDR3 totals 17 residues. The chain's CDR3 is CASSESPMGGRATEAFF. The CDR3 nucleotides read TGCGCCAGCAGTGAGTCCCCTATGGGTGGGAGGGCCACTGAAGCTTTCTTT.

The chain combines TRBV2 with TRBJ2-1; TRBD2 might be the D (6 bases). The length of the CDR3 is 18 residues. The V gene's germline CDR1 is SNHLY and CDR2 FYNNEI. The V end was cut by 5 bases, the J end by 0 bases, with 20 bases between. The CDR3 nucleotides are TGTGCCAGCAGTCCCGACTTAACGAGCGGGCACTCCTACAATGAGCAGTTCTTC. It is translated as CASSPDLTSGHSYNEQFF.

J is TRBJ2-3 and V is TRBV7-9; D not certain. From germline, CDR1 is SEHNR and CDR2 FQNEAQ (reference sequence). Trimming removed 5 bases from V and 4 bases from J, with 13 bases in between. The CDR3 loop spans 14 amino acids. The CDR3 region has the DNA TGTGCCAGCAGCCTCGTTAGCAATTCAGATACGCAGTATTTT. This codes for CASSLVSNSDTQYF.

This clone was counted between two and nine times. The chain employs TRBV4-1 and TRBJ1-1; possibly TRBD1 for D (5 bases). Trimming pared 7 bases from V and 2 bases from J, leaving 17 bases between. The germline V gene has CDR1 MGHRA and CDR2 YSYEKL. The CDR3 loop spans 15 amino acids. The CDR3 nucleotides are TGCGCCAGCATGGGGATTATTGACAGTAACACTGAAGCTTTCTTT. Amino acids: CASMGIIDSNTEAFF.

This chain uses TRBV6-4 with TRBJ2-5, with TRBD2 identical over 7 bases. The ends lost 4 bases at V and 5 bases at J; junction bases unmatched: 4. Germline loops: CDR1 MRHNA, CDR2 SNTAGT. The CDR3 spans 13 residues. DNA for the CDR3: TGTGCCAGCAGTGGGGGGGAGGGGGAGACCCAGTACTTC. Its translation is CASSGGEGETQYF.

The chain recombines TRBV4-3 with TRBJ1-2; 9 bases are shared with TRBD1. Germline CDR1 LGHNA, CDR2 YSLEER. This CDR3 is built from 15 residues. The trim removed 0 bases at V and 5 bases at J, leaving 4 bases unmatched. The CDR3 sequence is CASSQDTGGAYGYTF. DNA of the CDR3: TGCGCCAGCAGCCAAGACACAGGGGGCGCTTATGGCTACACCTTC.